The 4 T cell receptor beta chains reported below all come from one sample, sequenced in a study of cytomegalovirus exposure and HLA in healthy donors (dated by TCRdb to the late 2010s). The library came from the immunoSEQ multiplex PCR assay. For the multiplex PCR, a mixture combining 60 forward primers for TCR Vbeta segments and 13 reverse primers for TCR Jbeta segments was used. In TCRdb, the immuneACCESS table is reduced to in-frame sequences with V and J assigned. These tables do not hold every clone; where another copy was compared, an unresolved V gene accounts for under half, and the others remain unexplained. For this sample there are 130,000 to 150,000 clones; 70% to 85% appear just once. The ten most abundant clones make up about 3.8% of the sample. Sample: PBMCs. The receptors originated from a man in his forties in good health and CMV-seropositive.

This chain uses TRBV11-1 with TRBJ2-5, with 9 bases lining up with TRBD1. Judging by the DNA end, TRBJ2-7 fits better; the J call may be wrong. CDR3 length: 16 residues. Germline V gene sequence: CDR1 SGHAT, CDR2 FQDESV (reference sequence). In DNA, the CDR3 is TGTGCCAGCAGCTTCGCCGGGACAGGGTGGAACTACGAGCAGTACTTC. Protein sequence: CASSFAGTGWNYEQYF.

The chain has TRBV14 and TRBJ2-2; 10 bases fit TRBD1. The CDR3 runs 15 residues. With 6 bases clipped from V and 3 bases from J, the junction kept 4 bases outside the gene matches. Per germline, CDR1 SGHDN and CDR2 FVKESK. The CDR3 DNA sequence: TGTGCCAGCAGACCGGGACAGGGGTACACCGGGGAGCTGTTTTTT. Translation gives CASRPGQGYTGELFF.

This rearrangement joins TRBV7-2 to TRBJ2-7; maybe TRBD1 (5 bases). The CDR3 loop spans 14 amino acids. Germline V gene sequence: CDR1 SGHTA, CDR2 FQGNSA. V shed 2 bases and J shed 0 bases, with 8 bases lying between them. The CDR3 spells CASSLWGSSYEQYF. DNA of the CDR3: TGTGCCAGCAGCTTATGGGGCAGCTCCTACGAGCAGTACTTC.

The CDR3: CASSSGSSGRAGEQFF. The CDR3 coding sequence is TGTGCCAGCAGCTCCGGTAGTAGCGGGAGGGCAGGAGAGCAGTTCTTC. The chain recombines TRBV7-9 with TRBJ2-1; TRBD2 matches at 11 bases. V shed 4 bases, J shed 10 bases, and the junction held 12 bases outside the gene matches. CDR3 size: 16 residues. CDR1 and CDR2 from the germline V gene are SEHNR and FQNEAQ (reference sequence).